A single sample gave rise to the 25 T cell receptor beta chains below, sequenced in a study of blood T cell repertoires in COVID-19. Here immunoSEQ multiplex PCR was the method, and the copy in TCRdb shows in-frame clones only, minus some. The table shows 70,000 to 80,000 clones, with roughly 90% occurring only once. Sample: peripheral blood. The receptors derive from a man older than 75 in a cohort sampled during active COVID-19.

The chain links TRBV23-1 to TRBJ1-5, with D hard to call. TRBV23-1 is annotated as an ORF whose role is uncertain. With 2 bases removed from V and 3 bases from J, the gap between germline ends came to 5 bases. This CDR3 has 13 residues. CDR3 region: CASSQQSNQPQHF. CDR3 DNA: TGCGCCAGCAGTCAACAATCCAATCAGCCCCAGCATTTT.

This chain connects TRBV19 to TRBJ1-1; 8 nucleotides align to TRBD1. The CDR3 runs to 17 residues. V shed 6 bases, J shed 0 bases, and the junction held 12 bases outside the gene matches. Germline CDR1 is LNHDA and CDR2 is SQIVND (reference sequence). The CDR3 DNA sequence: TGTGCCAGTAGATCCACAGGGGGTGCAAACATGAACACTGAAGCTTTCTTT. It specifies CASRSTGGANMNTEAFF.

The rearrangement uses TRBV2 and TRBJ2-5, with D possibly being TRBD2 (5 bases). This CDR3 has 15 residues. Between the trimmed V and J ends, which lost 6 bases and 3 bases, there was a span of 17 bases. Germline V gives CDR1 SNHLY, CDR2 FYNNEI. The DNA of the CDR3 is TGTGCCAGCAGCAGATACGGAGGAGATAAAGAGACCCAGTACTTC. It codes for CASSRYGGDKETQYF.

The V and J genes are TRBV9 and TRBJ1-4; a weak D match, TRBD1 (6 bases). The CDR3 length is 15 residues. Germline loops: CDR1 SGDLS, CDR2 YYNGEE. V dropped 5 bases and J dropped 8 bases, with 19 bases sitting between them. The CDR3 is CASSPRGTKGEKLFF. For the CDR3, the DNA is TGTGCCAGCAGTCCTAGAGGGACAAAGGGCGAAAAACTGTTTTTT.

V is TRBV6-4 and J is TRBJ2-3, with TRBD2 as a possible D gene (6 bases). Trimming pared 8 bases from V and 1 base from J, leaving 13 bases between. CDR1 and CDR2 (germline): MRHNA, SNTAGT. This CDR3 has 14 amino acids. This chain's CDR3 is CASASGGGTDTQYF. The DNA of the CDR3 is TGTGCCAGCGCTTCCGGGGGTGGCACAGATACGCAGTATTTT.

The rearrangement links TRBV10-3 to TRBJ1-5; D perhaps matches TRBD1 (6 bases). Germline V CDR1 and CDR2: ENHRY, SYGVKD. V gave up 0 bases and J gave up 5 bases, with 11 bases separating them. The CDR3 is made up of 15 amino acids. DNA of the CDR3: TGTGCCATCAGTGAGTCAAGGCCAGGGGATCAGCCCCAGCATTTT. Protein product: CAISESRPGDQPQHF.

The chain has TRBV7-9 and TRBJ1-1, with 9 bases that match TRBD1. This CDR3 region has 14 residues. The J segment lost 5 bases and the V segment lost 4 bases, leaving 5 bases of the junction unmatched. CDR1 is SEHNR, CDR2 FQNEAQ, per germline (reference sequence). CDR3 nucleotides: TGTGCCAGCAGCTCGGGACAGGGTGAGACTGAAGCTTTCTTT. This encodes CASSSGQGETEAFF.

This chain joins TRBV28 and TRBJ1-2; D unresolved. The CDR3 totals 17 residues. Trimming shortened V by 1 base and J by 0 bases, and 15 bases separated the two germline ends. Germline V lookup: CDR1 MDHEN, CDR2 SYDVKM. The CDR3 DNA sequence: TGTGCCAGCAGTTTATCCGTAGCGGTGGCCTCTAACTATGGCTACACCTTC. Its translation is CASSLSVAVASNYGYTF.

The chain couples TRBV5-4 to TRBJ2-2; D not resolved. CDR1 and CDR2 from the germline V gene are SGHNT and YYREEE (reference sequence). The V gene lost 0 bases and the J gene lost 2 bases, with 11 bases spanning the gap. The CDR3 runs to 16 residues. The CDR3 DNA sequence: TGTGCCAGCAGCTTGGGGTCGGGTACTAACACCGGGGAGCTGTTTTTT. Its protein is CASSLGSGTNTGELFF.

V usage is TRBV19 and J usage is TRBJ1-1; weak D call: TRBD1 (5 bases). The ends were cut back, 4 bases at V and 5 bases at J, with 11 bases in the middle. The CDR3 length is 13 residues. Per the germline V gene, CDR1 is LNHDA and CDR2 is SQIVND (reference sequence). The CDR3 nucleotides are TGTGCCAGTAGTAAACCAGGGAGGACTGAAGCTTTCTTT. It translates to CASSKPGRTEAFF.

The genes are TRBV6-2 or TRBV6-3 and TRBJ1-1, with no clear D. V lost 5 bases to trimming and J lost 1 base, with 11 bases between them. The germline V gene encodes CDR1 MNHEY and CDR2 SVGEGT. The length of the CDR3 is 14 residues. DNA for the CDR3: TGTGCCAGCAGTCTTACACAATCGAACACTGAAGCTTTCTTT. This sequence encodes CASSLTQSNTEAFF.

This chain uses TRBV5-4 with TRBJ1-3; 12 bases fit TRBD1. CDR3 length: 18 amino acids. The germline CDR1 and CDR2 sequences are SGHNT and YYREEE (reference sequence). With 0 bases clipped from V and 0 bases from J, the junction kept 4 bases outside the gene matches. This CDR3 reads CASSLDGTGGLSGNTIYF. CDR3 coding DNA: TGTGCCAGCAGCTTGGATGGGACAGGGGGCCTCTCTGGAAACACCATATATTTT.

The chain uses TRBV28 and TRBJ2-2; 11 positions agree with TRBD2. The CDR3 runs 15 residues. The V and J ends lost 6 bases and 6 bases, in that order; junction bases with no gene match: 6. The germline V gene encodes CDR1 MDHEN and CDR2 SYDVKM. Written as DNA, the CDR3 is TGTGCCAGCAGGAAACCGGGACTAGCGGCCGGGGAGCTGTTTTTT. Translating gives CASRKPGLAAGELFF. Full variable domain (outside the CDR3, taken from reference TRBV28 and TRBJ2-2): DVKVTQSSRYLVKRTGEKVFLECVQDMDHENMFWYRQDPGLGLRLIYFSYDVKMKEKGDIPEGYSVSREKKERFSLILESASTNQTSMYLCASRKPGLAAGELFFGEGSRLTVL.

The gene calls are TRBV5-4 and TRBJ1-1, with TRBD1 identical over 9 bases. V was pared by 4 bases and J by 3 bases, with 10 bases of the junction left unmatched. Germline CDR1 reads SGHNT; CDR2 reads YYREEE (reference sequence). This CDR3 is 16 amino acids long. CDR3 DNA sequence: TGTGCCAGCAGCCCCACGACAGGGGGAATGGACACTGAAGCTTTCTTT. Encoded protein: CASSPTTGGMDTEAFF. The variable domain in full, completed from reference TRBV5-4 and TRBJ1-1, reads ETGVTQSPTHLIKTRGQQVTLRCSSQSGHNTVSWYQQALGQGPQFIFQYYREEENGRGNFPPRFSGLQFPNYSSELNVNALELDDSALYLCASSPTTGGMDTEAFFGQGTRLTVV.

The chain carries TRBV10-3 and TRBJ2-7, with a weak D call TRBD1 (6 bases). Trimming removed 1 base at V and 3 bases at J, with 7 bases between. CDR1 and CDR2 from the germline V gene are ENHRY and SYGVKD. The CDR3 is 13 amino acids. CDR3 residues: CAISEFRGYEQYF. In nucleotides, the CDR3 is TGTGCCATCAGTGAGTTCAGGGGCTACGAGCAGTACTTC.

This clone was picked up a small number of times. V gene TRBV21-1 combines with J gene TRBJ1-1. TRBV21-1 is deemed a pseudogene. The CDR3 covers 14 residues. The CDR3 is CASSPQRIITEAFF. CDR3 nucleotide sequence: TGTGCCAGCAGCCCGCAGAGGATCATTACTGAAGCTTTCTTT.

The chain joins TRBV6-6 to TRBJ1-1; 7 bases line up with TRBD1. V lost 6 bases and J lost 2; bases outside the gene matches: 6. Germline-derived CDR1 and CDR2 are MNHNY and SVGAGI (reference sequence). CDR3 length equals 14 residues. CDR3 sequence: CASSLGTANTEAFF. CDR3 nucleotides: TGTGCCAGCAGCCTAGGGACAGCCAACACTGAAGCTTTCTTT.

V is TRBV5-1 and J is TRBJ1-2, with 10 bases matching TRBD1. CDR3 length equals 13 residues. Germline CDR1 SGHRS, CDR2 YFSETQ. J gave up 4 bases and V 4 bases, and 1 base lay outside the gene matches. CDR3 sequence reads: CASSGDRGYGYTF. CDR3 nucleotides: TGCGCCAGCAGCGGGGACAGGGGCTATGGCTACACCTTC.

The V and J genes are TRBV10-1 and TRBJ1-2; D is uncertain. This CDR3 region has 16 residues. Trimming pared 4 bases from V and 8 bases from J, leaving 23 bases between. Germline assignment: CDR1 WNHNN and CDR2 SYGVQD (reference sequence). CDR3 sequence reads: CASSGSSVGRPRGYTF. In DNA, the CDR3 is TGCGCCAGCAGTGGGTCGAGCGTAGGGAGACCGAGGGGCTACACCTTC.

This clone appeared once. The chain combines TRBV6-2 or TRBV6-3 with TRBJ1-2; D is perhaps TRBD1 (6 bases). V lost 0 bases and J lost 2, with 16 bases in between. CDR1 and CDR2 from the germline V gene are MNHEY and SVGEGT. The CDR3 has 17 amino acids. The CDR3 reads CASSYSRRGGQNYGYTF. CDR3 nucleotides: TGTGCCAGCAGTTACTCCCGGAGAGGGGGTCAAAACTATGGCTACACCTTC.

The rearrangement joins TRBV18 to TRBJ2-1, with 12 bases that match TRBD2. V gave up 0 bases and J gave up 5 bases; unmatched junction bases: 2. This CDR3 is built from 16 residues. Per germline, CDR1 KGHSH and CDR2 LQKENI. The CDR3 region has the DNA TGTGCCAGCTCACCACCCCCTAGCGGGGGGGACAATGAGCAGTTCTTC. This translates into CASSPPPSGGDNEQFF.

This clone was counted once. This rearrangement joins TRBV7-2 to TRBJ2-6, with 7 bases aligning to TRBD2. V dropped 5 bases and J dropped 0; count of bases not matched to a gene: 10. The CDR3 has 18 residues. CDR1 and CDR2 from the germline V gene are SGHTA and FQGNSA. The CDR3 here is CASSRWGGVSSGANVLTF. For the CDR3, the DNA is TGTGCCAGCAGCCGTTGGGGGGGTGTTAGCTCTGGGGCCAACGTCCTGACTTTC.

V and J are TRBV4-2 and TRBJ2-7, with TRBD2 matching over 7 bases. J gave up 3 bases and V 5 bases, and 7 bases lay outside the gene matches. Germline CDR1 LGHNA, CDR2 YNFKEQ. The CDR3 is made up of 14 amino acids. In DNA, the CDR3 is TGTGCCAGCAGCAACGGGGGGAACCTCTACGAGCAGTACTTC. Protein: CASSNGGNLYEQYF.

This clone has only one observation. The genes are TRBV18 and TRBJ2-7; 10 nucleotides match TRBD1. CDR3 length equals 14 residues. V dropped 3 bases and J dropped 9; count of bases not matched to a gene: 8. CDR1 is KGHSH, CDR2 LQKENI, per germline. CDR3 protein: CASSPAPDRGVQYF. CDR3 in DNA: TGTGCCAGCTCACCGGCCCCGGACAGGGGGGTGCAGTACTTC.

This clone was seen a handful of times. This chain uses TRBV28 with TRBJ1-4, with TRBD1 identical over 7 bases. The trim removed 1 base at V and 3 bases at J, leaving 11 bases unmatched. CDR3 length equals 18 residues. The germline V gene encodes CDR1 MDHEN and CDR2 SYDVKM. The CDR3: CASSLSGTALAANEKLFF. Here the CDR3 DNA reads TGTGCCAGCAGTTTATCCGGGACAGCACTAGCAGCTAATGAAAAACTGTTTTTT.